This entry lists 30 T cell receptor beta chains sequenced from one sample in a study of T cells in Graves' hyperthyroidism and ophthalmopathy (dated by TCRdb to between 2019 and 2020). Libraries were constructed by multiplex PCR. Data came from an Illumina HiSeq 2000. The TCR beta CDR3 regions were amplified from RNA transcripts. The TCR CDR3 was subjected to a first round of RT-PCR using the HTBI primer set and the Qiagen OneStep RT-PCR kit. TCRdb reprocessed the public reads (quality trimming at Q25 with fastp, clone calling with MiXCR) and kept in-frame beta chains. Entries are consolidated by CDR3 protein sequence, retaining the most common genes and DNA. Counted in this sample were about 460,000 distinct CDR3 sequences; approximately 23% of them appeared once. Around 54% of the sample is taken by the ten largest. The sample comprised blood. The receptors were sampled from a woman in her 70s with Graves' ophthalmopathy.

The table lists this clonotype with a few counts. This chain connects TRBV6-1 to TRBJ2-1, with D perhaps matching TRBD2 (5 bases). Trimming left V 10 bases short and J 7 bases short, with 14 bases between. There are 12 residues in the CDR3. Per germline, CDR1 MNHNS and CDR2 SASEGT. The CDR3 sequence is CATLGPGNEQFF. The CDR3 DNA reads TGTGCCACCCTCGGGCCGGGGAATGAGCAGTTCTTC.

This clonotype was detected a few times. The chain is built from TRBV13 and TRBJ2-7; D is undetermined. V was pared by 4 bases and J by 3 bases, with 10 bases between. Germline V gene lookup returns CDR1 PRHDT and CDR2 FYEKMQ (reference sequence). The CDR3 is 13 amino acids. CDR3 in amino acids: CASSSRPGYEQYF. The CDR3 DNA reads TGTGCCAGCAGCTCCAGACCCGGCTACGAGCAGTACTTC.

This clonotype came up many times. The rearrangement links TRBV3-1 to TRBJ2-1, with D unresolved. The CDR3 is made up of 15 amino acids. Trimming stripped 4 bases from V and 9 bases from J, with 19 bases between. Germline V gene lookup returns CDR1 LGHDT and CDR2 YNNKEL (reference sequence). CDR3 sequence reads: CASSRSPIASTEQFF. The CDR3 coding sequence is TGTGCCAGCAGCCGATCGCCCATTGCCTCCACTGAGCAGTTCTTC.

J is TRBJ1-2 and V is TRBV7-8; D not resolved. The germline V and J ends were trimmed by 5 bases and 7 bases, with 11 bases remaining between them. Per the germline V gene, CDR1 is SGHVS and CDR2 is FQNEAQ. The CDR3 runs to 12 residues. The CDR3 reads CASSPTQVGYTF. The CDR3 DNA is TGTGCCAGCAGCCCCACCCAGGTTGGCTACACCTTC.

This clonotype was detected many times. The chain links TRBV3-1 to TRBJ1-1, with D possibly matching TRBD1 (5 bases). V was trimmed by 1 base and J by 0 bases, leaving 12 bases between them. CDR1 and CDR2 from the germline V gene are LGHDT and YNNKEL (reference sequence). The CDR3 is 16 residues long. CDR3 in DNA: TGTGCCAGCAGCCAAGGTGGGGGTAACCTGAACACTGAAGCTTTCTTT. This encodes CASSQGGGNLNTEAFF.

V is TRBV5-1 and J is TRBJ1-6; maybe TRBD1 (6 bases). The V end lost 0 bases, the J end lost 1 base, and 8 bases lay between the germline ends. In germline, CDR1 is SGHRS, CDR2 YFSETQ. The length of the CDR3 is 16 residues. CDR3 in amino acids: CASSLDRASYNSPLHF. CDR3 bases: TGCGCCAGCAGCTTGGACAGGGCGTCCTATAATTCACCCCTCCACTTT.

This sequence joins TRBV18 and TRBJ1-2, with 7 nucleotides matching TRBD1. Unmatched junction bases numbered 14, after V lost 2 bases and J lost 8 bases. There are 16 residues in the CDR3. The germline gives CDR1 KGHSH, CDR2 LQKENI. Here the CDR3 DNA reads TGTGCCAGCTCACCAGACGCTCAGGGGGTAATTGGCGGCTACACCTTC. Its translation is CASSPDAQGVIGGYTF.

The J gene is TRBJ2-3, the V gene TRBV5-1, with 11 positions matching TRBD2. With V trimmed by 7 bases and J by 4 bases, 2 bases remained unmatched. CDR1 and CDR2 (germline): SGHRS, YFSETQ. This CDR3 has 13 amino acids. The CDR3 region is CASGTSGSDTQYF. The CDR3 nucleotides are TGCGCCAGCGGGACTAGCGGATCAGATACGCAGTATTTT.

This rearrangement joins TRBV6-5 to TRBJ1-6; perhaps TRBD1 as D (5 bases). Germline V gives CDR1 MNHEY, CDR2 SVGAGI. V was cut by 4 bases and J by 3 bases, with 10 bases left in between. The CDR3 spans 15 residues. CDR3 DNA: TGTGCCAGCAGTTCCTCGGGACTCTATAATTCACCCCTCCACTTT. This codes for CASSSSGLYNSPLHF.

The chain links TRBV29-1 to TRBJ1-2; the D is unclear. Trimming pared 6 bases from V and 2 bases from J, leaving 7 bases between. This CDR3 has 11 amino acids. CDR1 and CDR2 from the germline V gene are SQVTM and ANQGSEA. CDR3 sequence: CSVRGNYGYTF. In DNA form, the CDR3 reads TGCAGCGTCAGAGGGAACTATGGCTACACCTTC.

This clonotype was seen a handful of times. V is TRBV15 and J is TRBJ2-5; 7 bases match TRBD1. The CDR3 runs 14 residues. V lost 2 bases, J lost 2 bases, and 2 bases stayed unmatched. The germline gives CDR1 LNHNV, CDR2 YYDKDF (reference sequence). CDR3 region: CATSRLGQQETQYF. The CDR3 DNA reads TGTGCCACCAGCAGATTGGGACAGCAAGAGACCCAGTACTTC.

This clonotype was counted only a few times. CDR3: CSAPASRLGEQYF. In DNA, the CDR3 is TGCAGTGCCCCTGCTAGCCGATTGGGCGAGCAGTACTTC. V is TRBV20-1 and J is TRBJ2-7, with D possibly TRBD2 on 5 matching bases. The CDR3 covers 13 residues. In germline, CDR1 is DFQATT, CDR2 SNEGSKA (reference sequence). V dropped 6 bases and J dropped 6 bases, with 18 bases sitting between them.

The V and J genes are TRBV5-6 and TRBJ1-4; tentatively, D is TRBD1 (6 bases). CDR3 length equals 16 residues. V was pared by 4 bases and J by 6 bases, with 19 bases between. CDR1 is SGHDT and CDR2 is YYEEEE in the germline V gene. CDR3 nucleotides: TGTGCCAGCAGCCGGGACACTCGATCTCCCCATGAAAAACTGTTTTTT. Encoded protein: CASSRDTRSPHEKLFF.

This clonotype occurred once. The rearrangement joins TRBV30 to TRBJ1-6; D remains ambiguous. The V end lost 2 bases, the J end lost 9 bases, and 11 bases lay between the germline ends. Germline V gives CDR1 GTSNPN, CDR2 SVGIG (reference sequence). This CDR3 is built from 13 residues. CDR3 coding DNA: TGTGCCTGGAGTACCTCCCCGGGTTCACCCCTCCACTTT. Protein product: CAWSTSPGSPLHF.

The chain has TRBV5-5 and TRBJ2-7, with D unresolved. The CDR3 has 13 amino acids. Germline assignment: CDR1 SGHKS and CDR2 YYEKEE (reference sequence). V was shortened by 4 bases and J by 2 bases, with 10 bases between the two germline ends. CDR3 protein: CASSPSNAYEQYF. For the CDR3, the DNA is TGTGCCAGCAGCCCTTCCAATGCCTACGAGCAGTACTTC.

The sample holds a few counts of this clonotype. This chain links TRBV7-6 with TRBJ2-3; a weak D match, TRBD2 (6 bases). In germline, CDR1 is SGHVS, CDR2 FNYEAQ. V lost 7 bases and J lost 6, with 17 bases in between. CDR3 size: 14 residues. Written as DNA, the CDR3 is TGTGCCAGCACCCCCCCCGGGAGCGCGGATACGCAGTATTTT. Translation: CASTPPGSADTQYF. The full variable domain, its missing parts supplied by reference TRBV7-6 and TRBJ2-3, is GAGVSQSPRYKVTKRGQDVALRCDPISGHVSLYWYRQALGQGPEFLTYFNYEAQQDKSGLPNDRFSAERPEGSISTLTIQRTEQRDSAMYRCASTPPGSADTQYFGPGTRLTVL.

This clonotype was found a few times. The chain has TRBV5-1 and TRBJ2-3; 10 nucleotides line up with TRBD1. The junction had 6 bases not matched to a gene; V was cut back by 0 bases and J by 5 bases. CDR1 SGHRS and CDR2 YFSETQ come from the germline V gene. The CDR3 spans 16 residues. The CDR3 nucleotides read TGCGCCAGCAGCTTGGGGGACAGGGGTTGGAAAGATACGCAGTATTTT. Translated: CASSLGDRGWKDTQYF.

The genes are TRBV20-1 and TRBJ2-1, with 7 bases aligning to TRBD2. Germline V lookup: CDR1 DFQATT, CDR2 SNEGSKA (reference sequence). The CDR3 is 15 residues long. The V segment lost 3 bases and the J segment 4 bases; nucleotides outside the gene matches: 9. CDR3 DNA: TGCAGTGCTAGCGGGTCTAGCGGAGTTTACAATGAGCAGTTCTTC. It specifies CSASGSSGVYNEQFF.

In this sample, this clonotype turned up a few times. The chain combines TRBV10-3 with TRBJ1-6; 7 nucleotides match TRBD1. There are 18 residues in the CDR3. From germline, CDR1 is ENHRY and CDR2 SYGVKD. V dropped 1 base and J dropped 6; count of bases not matched to a gene: 12. In nucleotides, the CDR3 is TGTGCCATCAGTGAGTGGCTCCGAACAGGGGTTGGTAATTCACCCCTCCACTTT. Its protein product is CAISEWLRTGVGNSPLHF.

The chain carries TRBV7-3 and TRBJ1-1; D ambiguous. With 5 bases removed from V and 1 base from J, the gap between germline ends came to 14 bases. CDR1 SGHTA and CDR2 FQGTGA come from the germline V gene. The CDR3 is made up of 15 amino acids. This CDR3 reads CASSPGRAGNTEAFF. The CDR3 DNA is TGTGCCAGCAGCCCCGGGAGAGCTGGGAACACTGAAGCTTTCTTT. The complete variable domain, with remaining parts taken from reference TRBV7-3 and TRBJ1-1, reads GAGVSQTPSNKVTEKGKYVELRCDPISGHTALYWYRQSLGQGPEFLIYFQGTGAADDSGLPNDRFFAVRPEGSVSTLKIQRTERGDSAVYLCASSPGRAGNTEAFFGQGTRLTVV.

J is TRBJ1-1 and V is TRBV5-4, with 7 nucleotides matching TRBD1. The V and J ends lost 4 bases and 3 bases, in that order; junction bases with no gene match: 9. The CDR3 runs to 15 residues. Germline values: CDR1 SGHNT, CDR2 YYREEE (reference sequence). The CDR3 DNA reads as TGTGCCAGCAGCCTCGACAGGGTCGGGGACACTGAAGCTTTCTTT. It specifies CASSLDRVGDTEAFF.

The rearrangement links TRBV25-1 to TRBJ2-7; D is uncertain. CDR1 MGHDK and CDR2 SYGVNS come from the germline V gene. The CDR3 is made up of 13 amino acids. V was clipped by 1 base and J by 2 bases, with 6 bases between them. Here the CDR3 DNA reads TGTGCCAGCAGTGAATTCTTGACCTACGAGCAGTACTTC. This sequence encodes CASSEFLTYEQYF.

There are many counts of this clonotype. V gene TRBV27 combines with J gene TRBJ2-1; D not resolved. The CDR3 totals 15 residues. Per the germline V gene, CDR1 is MNHEY and CDR2 is SMNVEV (reference sequence). The V gene lost 3 bases and the J gene lost 4 bases, with 13 bases spanning the gap. The DNA of the CDR3 is TGTGCCAGCAGTTTTGTCGTCGACCGGTACAATGAGCAGTTCTTC. It encodes CASSFVVDRYNEQFF.

This sequence joins TRBV25-1 and TRBJ2-3; 8 nucleotides agree with TRBD1. CDR3 length: 15 amino acids. In germline, CDR1 is MGHDK, CDR2 SYGVNS. The V gene end was trimmed by 5 bases and the J gene end by 2 bases; junction bases not matched to a gene: 6. This CDR3 is CASSIQGDPTDTQYF. CDR3 sequence (DNA): TGTGCCAGCAGTATACAGGGGGACCCCACAGATACGCAGTATTTT. Variable domain in full (rest from reference TRBV25-1 and TRBJ2-3): EADIYQTPRYLVIGTGKKITLECSQTMGHDKMYWYQQDPGMELHLIHYSYGVNSTEKGDLSSESTVSRIRTEHFPLTLESARPSHTSQYLCASSIQGDPTDTQYFGPGTRLTVL.

In regard to this clonotype: No DNA is shown, since the ends of the CDR3 on it are uncertain; the CDR3 is the one TCRdb lists. This rearrangement joins TRBV12-3 or TRBV12-4 to TRBJ1-2; no DNA check was done on the table's D call, TRBD1. The CDR3 numbers 14 amino acids, ends counted. The chain's CDR3 is CASSSSTGSQDYTF.

This clonotype was found a few times. The chain carries TRBV7-9 and TRBJ1-1; possibly TRBD1 for D (6 bases). The CDR3 consists of 14 residues. Trimming left V 3 bases short and J 5 bases short, with 13 bases between. Germline lookup yields CDR1 SEHNR and CDR2 FQNEAQ (reference sequence). This CDR3 reads CASSFYQGMTEAFF. As DNA, the CDR3 is TGTGCCAGCAGCTTCTACCAGGGGATGACTGAAGCTTTCTTT.

This clonotype occurred a few times. The chain couples TRBV7-9 to TRBJ1-1; D not certain. Per germline, CDR1 SEHNR and CDR2 FQNEAQ (reference sequence). The CDR3 has 14 residues. The ends were cut back, 1 base at V and 1 base at J, with 7 bases in the middle. CDR3 loop: CASSLVVPNTEAFF. Here the CDR3 DNA reads TGTGCCAGCAGCTTAGTAGTCCCGAACACTGAAGCTTTCTTT. Variable domain in full (rest from reference TRBV7-9 and TRBJ1-1): DTGVSQNPRHKITKRGQNVTFRCDPISEHNRLYWYRQTLGQGPEFLTYFQNEAQLEKSRLLSDRFSAERPKGSFSTLEIQRTEQGDSAMYLCASSLVVPNTEAFFGQGTRLTVV.

The chain recombines TRBV5-1 with TRBJ1-5, with 9 bases that match TRBD1. Germline CDR1 SGHRS, CDR2 YFSETQ. The CDR3 runs to 19 residues. V was pared by 4 bases and J by 7 bases, with 21 bases of the junction left unmatched. In DNA, the CDR3 is TGCGCCAGCAGCCACAGGGACAGGGATCTTCCTGGCCTCGGACAGCCCCAGCATTTT. It specifies CASSHRDRDLPGLGQPQHF.

This clonotype has a handful of counts. The chain employs TRBV9 and TRBJ2-7; 12 bases fit TRBD2. This CDR3 is built from 15 residues. Germline V lookup: CDR1 SGDLS, CDR2 YYNGEE. The J segment lost 6 bases and the V segment lost 2 bases, leaving 6 bases of the junction unmatched. CDR3 loop: CASSVLAGGRGEQYF. The CDR3 region has the DNA TGTGCCAGCAGCGTCCTAGCGGGAGGGCGGGGCGAGCAGTACTTC.

This clonotype was counted between two and nine times. J is TRBJ2-2 and V is TRBV11-2; TRBD2 matches at 13 bases. Germline loops: CDR1 SGHAT, CDR2 FQNNGV. The V segment lost 5 bases and the J segment 2 bases; nucleotides outside the gene matches: 8. This CDR3 spans 18 amino acids. CDR3 nucleotides: TGTGCCAGCAGCCCCACGGGACTAGCGGGACCTAACACCGGGGAGCTGTTTTTT. It specifies CASSPTGLAGPNTGELFF.